Sequencing of this T cell receptor beta chain was carried out in a study of cytomegalovirus exposure and HLA in healthy donors. Study conclusions and caveats: There was a cluster of highly shared sequence variants that was likely a sequencing artifact. It was assumed in the presence/absence analyses that sequencing depth was roughly uniform across donors.

The PCR used 60 Vbeta and 13 Jbeta primers. Some clones are missing from TCRdb's copy, which holds only in-frame ones; the method was immunoSEQ multiplex PCR. The sample lists about 180,000 clones, about 77% seen once, with 2% to 2.5% in the top ten. Unmatched junction bases numbered 7, after V lost 8 bases and J lost 6 bases. CDR1 is SNHLY and CDR2 is FYNNEI in the germline V gene. This CDR3 contains 14 residues. Though nominally healthy at sampling, donors likely had unrecorded immune exposures. Points on this clone: Its antigen is unknown.

The chain has TRBV2 and TRBJ1-6; 7 positions match TRBD1. This receptor was obtained from a woman under 40 in good health and CMV-seropositive. The sequencing input was PBMCs. As DNA, the CDR3 is TGTGCCAGCTGCCGGGACAGAATTAATTCACCCCTCCACTTT. This translates into CASCRDRINSPLHF.